This section outlines one TCR beta chain sequence together with its context. No antigen is known for it. This sample is part of a study of chemoradiotherapy in HPV16-positive cancers. Study outcomes and limitations: HPV-responsive T-cell expansion during chemoradiotherapy was linked to improved recurrence-free survival in HPV16-positive patients. HPV-specific T cells were functionally defined from only a couple of HPV16-positive patients. Candidate HPV-specific clones and E7-related TCR motifs grew in tumor during treatment.

Produced via immunoSEQ multiplex PCR; TCRdb's table is partial and in-frame only. The sample gives roughly 19,000 clones, around 87% of which show up once; approximately 4.6% is in the top ten. The J segment lost 4 bases and the V segment lost 5 bases, leaving 6 bases of the junction unmatched. This CDR3 spans 14 amino acids. Germline CDR1 SGHTA, CDR2 FQGNSA. Material: blood, obtained from a patient who underwent chemoradiotherapy. This TCR came from a human donor with HPV-associated anogenital cancer. This sequence joins TRBV7-2 and TRBJ2-3, with 7 bases lining up with TRBD2. The CDR3 sequence is CASSPGGGADTQYF. CDR3 sequence (DNA): TGTGCCAGCAGCCCCGGGGGAGGGGCAGATACGCAGTATTTT.